The rows below give T cell receptor beta chains drawn from one sample of a study of T cells after yellow fever vaccination. TCRdb recomputed calls from the 5' RACE reads with MiXCR, one row per CDR3 protein. The sample consists of 110,000 or so distinct CDR3 sequences, about 6.8% of them appearing once. The sequencing here drew on CD4+ T cells sorted from PBMCs, taken more than 40 days after the first yellow fever vaccination. The receptors were sampled from a man aged 18-30 years who received the YFV17D yellow fever vaccine. Both conserved end residues are part of each CDR3. A D gene is named only where the DNA matches it firmly. Expanded clones are given a class, and other clones once, few, many or no size at all.

J gene,CDR3 length,clone size,D gene,V gene,CDR3 protein,CDR3 DNA
TRBJ2-1,13,many,-,TRBV7-2,CASSLGPTGEQFF,TGTGCCAGCAGCCTGGGCCCAACGGGGGAGCAGTTCTTC
TRBJ2-3,16,many,TRBD2,TRBV7-6,CASSLRLAGSTDTQYF,TGTGCCAGCAGCCTTAGACTAGCGGGGAGCACAGATACGCAGTATTTT
TRBJ1-4,15,many,-,TRBV18,CASSRGTKEWEKLFF,TGTGCCAGCTCACGGGGGACAAAAGAGTGGGAAAAACTGTTTTTT
TRBJ2-5,15,many,TRBD1,TRBV10-3,CAITRTGGYQETQYF,TGTGCCATCACCCGGACAGGGGGCTATCAAGAGACCCAGTACTTC
TRBJ2-2,19,many,TRBD2,TRBV11-2,CASSYDSWGGNSNTGELFF,TGTGCCAGCAGCTACGACTCATGGGGGGGGAATTCTAACACCGGGGAGCTGTTTTTT
TRBJ2-7,12,many,TRBD1,TRBV12-3/TRBV12-4,CASSSGQGEQYF,TGTGCCAGCAGTTCTGGACAGGGCGAGCAGTACTTC
TRBJ1-2,15,many,TRBD1,TRBV5-6,CASSIGQGTYYGYTF,TGTGCCAGCAGCATAGGACAGGGGACTTACTATGGCTACACCTTC
TRBJ2-1,15,few,TRBD2,TRBV30,CAWSAGTSGFNEQFF,TGTGCCTGGAGTGCAGGGACTAGCGGGTTCAATGAGCAGTTCTTC
TRBJ2-5,13,many,-,TRBV18,CASSPQYQETQYF,TGTGCCAGCTCACCCCAGTACCAAGAGACCCAGTACTTC
TRBJ2-5,14,many,TRBD1,TRBV10-2,CASSEPAGGETQYF,TGCGCCAGCAGTGAGCCGGCAGGGGGAGAGACCCAGTACTTC
TRBJ2-3,14,many,-,TRBV6-2/TRBV6-3,CASRPDSPVDTQYF,TGTGCCAGCAGACCCGACTCCCCTGTTGATACGCAGTATTTT
TRBJ1-1,16,many,-,TRBV27,CASSLGLAPVNTEAFF,TGTGCCAGCAGTTTAGGGCTTGCACCCGTGAACACTGAAGCTTTCTTT
TRBJ2-6,18,-,TRBD1,TRBV11-2,CASSTWTGRNSGANVLTF,TGTGCCAGCAGCACCTGGACAGGGAGGAACTCTGGGGCCAACGTCCTGACTTTC
TRBJ2-7,14,many,-,TRBV5-1,CASRSGYTPYEQYF,TGCGCCAGCAGGTCCGGGTATACTCCCTACGAGCAGTACTTC
TRBJ2-1,18,many,TRBD2,TRBV20-1,CSAPWRGGGSGYINEQFF,TGCAGTGCCCCCTGGCGGGGGGGCGGCTCGGGCTACATCAATGAGCAGTTCTTC
TRBJ2-3,15,few,TRBD2,TRBV6-1,CASRQTGGGTDTQYF,TGTGCCAGCAGGCAGACGGGCGGGGGAACAGATACGCAGTATTTT
TRBJ2-3,14,many,-,TRBV18,CASSPFEGRDTQYF,TGTGCCAGCTCACCATTCGAAGGGCGAGATACGCAGTATTTT
TRBJ1-1,18,-,-,TRBV19,CASSTTPRDNLGGTEAFF,TGTGCCAGTAGTACAACTCCCCGGGACAACCTCGGGGGCACTGAAGCTTTCTTT
TRBJ2-3,15,-,-,TRBV6-1,CASSEAVLATDTQYF,TGTGCCAGCAGTGAAGCGGTCCTAGCAACAGATACGCAGTATTTT
TRBJ2-2,12,many,-,TRBV6-8,CASSYWVGELFF,TGTGCCAGCAGTTACTGGGTTGGGGAGCTGTTTTTT
TRBJ2-1,14,many,-,TRBV7-2,CASSPSRGSLSQFF,TGTGCCAGCAGCCCCAGCCGGGGGTCCCTCTCGCAGTTCTTC
TRBJ1-3,14,once,-,TRBV20-1,CSAREGDPGNTIYF,TGCAGTGCTAGAGAGGGGGACCCAGGAAACACCATATATTTT
TRBJ1-2,13,many,-,TRBV10-3,CAIRLQGNYGYTF,TGTGCCATCAGGCTTCAGGGCAACTATGGCTACACCTTC